Sequencing of this T cell receptor beta chain was carried out in a study of CD4 and CD8 cells across lung adenocarcinoma regions. Germline assignment: CDR1 SGHTA and CDR2 FQGNSA. V dropped 5 bases and J dropped 0 bases, with 17 bases sitting between them. CDR3 length: 16 amino acids. TCRdb itself ran the PCR reads through MiXCR, one entry per CDR3 protein. This sample carries roughly 4,000 distinct CDR3 sequences, 52% of them seen once, and the ten largest clones take around a sixth. Samples came from patients with localized non-small cell lung adenocarcinoma. Only a few counts were recorded for this clonotype.

This chain links TRBV7-2 with TRBJ2-7; D could derive from TRBD1 or TRBD2 (5 bases each). The TCR originated in a female donor with lung adenocarcinoma. The CD4 and CD8 labels of this study may be unreliable. Sequenced input: CD4+ T cells from the center of a lung tumor. The CDR3 protein is CASSLRGSISSYEQYF. Here the CDR3 DNA reads TGTGCCAGCAGCCTTCGGGGCAGTATAAGCTCCTACGAGCAGTACTTC.